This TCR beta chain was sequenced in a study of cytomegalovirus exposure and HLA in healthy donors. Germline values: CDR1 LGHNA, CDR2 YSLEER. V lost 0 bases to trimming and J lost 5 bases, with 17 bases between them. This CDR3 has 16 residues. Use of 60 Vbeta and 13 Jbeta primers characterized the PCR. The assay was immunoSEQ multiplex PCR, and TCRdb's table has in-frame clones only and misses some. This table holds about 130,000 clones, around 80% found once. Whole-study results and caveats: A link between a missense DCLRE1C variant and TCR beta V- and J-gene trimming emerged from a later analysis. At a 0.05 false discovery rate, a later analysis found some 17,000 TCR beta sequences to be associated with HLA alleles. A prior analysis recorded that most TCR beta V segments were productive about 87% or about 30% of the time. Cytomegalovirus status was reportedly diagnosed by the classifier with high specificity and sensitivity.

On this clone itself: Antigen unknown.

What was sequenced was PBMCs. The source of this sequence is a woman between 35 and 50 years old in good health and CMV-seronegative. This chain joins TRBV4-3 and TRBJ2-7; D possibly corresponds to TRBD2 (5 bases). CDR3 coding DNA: TGCGCCAGCAGCCAAGATCATCGGCCGGGGATTAACGAGCAGTACTTC. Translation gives CASSQDHRPGINEQYF.